One sample yielded the 19 T cell receptor beta chains listed below, sequenced in a study of blood T cell repertoires in COVID-19. Data came from immunoSEQ multiplex PCR; TCRdb stores just in-frame clones and leaves some out. Altogether approximately 61,000 clones are present, 75% to 90% being singletons, with the ten largest covering roughly 15%. Sequences were obtained from peripheral blood. The source is a human donor in a cohort sampled during active COVID-19.

This chain links TRBV6-2 or TRBV6-3 with TRBJ2-1; D not resolved. The germline gives CDR1 MNHEY, CDR2 SVGEGT. This CDR3 has 14 residues. With 5 bases removed from V and 8 bases from J, the gap between germline ends came to 16 bases. CDR3 sequence (DNA): TGTGCCAGCAGTCCCCGGCTAGGTGGCGATGAGCAGTTCTTC. Residues: CASSPRLGGDEQFF.

This clone was seen only once. For the CDR3, the DNA is TGCGCCAGCAGCCAAGGCCCTCAGGGGCTGGGCAATCAGCCCCAGCATTTT. It encodes CASSQGPQGLGNQPQHF. This chain joins TRBV4-1 and TRBJ1-5; D perhaps matches TRBD1 (6 bases). Germline V gives CDR1 MGHRA, CDR2 YSYEKL. The V end was cut by 1 base, the J end by 2 bases, with 15 bases between. CDR3 length: 17 residues.

Worth noting for this clone: Other DNA sequences in the same sample also yield this CDR3. J is TRBJ1-5 and V is TRBV27, with 7 bases matching TRBD1. The CDR3 contains 14 residues. CDR1 is MNHEY and CDR2 is SMNVEV in the germline V gene (reference sequence). Trimming removed 3 bases from V and 3 bases from J; junction bases left unmatched: 2. Here the CDR3 reads CASSLTGFNQPQHF. CDR3 sequence (DNA): TGTGCCAGCAGTTTGACAGGGTTCAATCAGCCCCAGCATTTT.

V and J are TRBV15 and TRBJ2-1; 10 positions match TRBD1. The CDR3 is 15 amino acids. Germline assignment: CDR1 LNHNV and CDR2 YYDKDF (reference sequence). J lost 7 bases, V lost 5 bases, and 8 bases had no gene match. The DNA for the CDR3 is TGTGCCACCAGCCCGCCTGGGACAGGGGAGAATGAGCAGTTCTTC. This gives the protein CATSPPGTGENEQFF.

Comment on this clone: Other nucleotide sequences from this sample produce the same CDR3. The rearrangement links TRBV18 to TRBJ1-2; D might be TRBD1 (5 bases). This CDR3 is 13 amino acids long. The V gene lost 0 bases and the J gene lost 6 bases, with 8 bases spanning the gap. CDR1 KGHSH and CDR2 LQKENI come from the germline V gene. The CDR3: CASSPPAGNGYTF. DNA for the CDR3: TGTGCCAGCTCACCACCCGCAGGGAATGGCTACACCTTC.

The rearrangement joins TRBV6-5 to TRBJ1-3; no reliable D call. In germline, CDR1 is MNHEY, CDR2 SVGAGI. The CDR3 has 14 residues. Trimming left V 6 bases short and J 2 bases short, with 11 bases between. The CDR3 DNA reads TGTGCCAGCAGGCCCCGGGGTGCTGGAAACACCATATATTTT. This encodes CASRPRGAGNTIYF.

This clone was detected once. The CDR3: CASIRGTNYGYTF. The CDR3 DNA follows: TGTGCCAGCATACGGGGAACCAACTATGGCTACACCTTC. This rearrangement joins TRBV6-6 to TRBJ1-2, with D unresolved. The CDR3 totals 13 residues. Trimming left V 7 bases short and J 2 bases short, with 11 bases between. Germline lookup yields CDR1 MNHNY and CDR2 SVGAGI (reference sequence).

This clone appeared a few times. The chain joins TRBV19 to TRBJ1-2; the match to TRBD1 covers 10 bases. The J segment lost 5 bases and the V segment lost 8 bases, leaving 8 bases of the junction unmatched. Germline V gene data show CDR1 as LNHDA and CDR2 as SQIVND (reference sequence). The CDR3 loop spans 14 amino acids. In nucleotides, the CDR3 is TGTGCCAGTGAGAGGACAGGGGGTTTATATGGCTACACCTTC. Protein: CASERTGGLYGYTF.

The chain is built from TRBV11-3 and TRBJ1-3; D remains unclear. This CDR3 has 13 residues. The germline V gene encodes CDR1 SGHNT and CDR2 YENEEA. In DNA, the CDR3 is TGTGCAACTCAACCCCGCTGGGGAAACACCATATATTTT. Residues: CATQPRWGNTIYF. Full variable domain (outside the CDR3, taken from reference TRBV11-3 and TRBJ1-3): EAGVVQSPRYKIIEKKQPVAFWCNPISGHNTLYWYLQNLGQGPELLIRYENEEAVDDSQLPKDRFSAERLKGVDSTLKIQPAELGDSAVYLCATQPRWGNTIYFGEGSWLTVV.

The genes are TRBV11-1 and TRBJ1-1; 11 positions match TRBD1. Germline CDR1 reads SGHAT; CDR2 reads FQDESV (reference sequence). The CDR3 sequence is 14 residues long. V lost 5 bases to trimming and J lost 7 bases; unmatched junction nucleotides: 6. The CDR3 loop is CASSVRDRGIEAFF. CDR3 nucleotides: TGTGCCAGCAGCGTCCGGGACAGGGGGATTGAAGCTTTCTTT.

The chain carries TRBV19 and TRBJ2-1; no definite D call. The CDR3 is 16 residues long. V gave up 6 bases and J gave up 0 bases, with 15 bases separating them. The germline V gene encodes CDR1 LNHDA and CDR2 SQIVND (reference sequence). As DNA, the CDR3 is TGTGCCAGTAGCCCAATCGACGCTAGCTCCTACAATGAGCAGTTCTTC. This sequence encodes CASSPIDASSYNEQFF.

The V gene is TRBV11-3, the J gene TRBJ1-1, with D possibly matching TRBD1 (6 bases). The germline V gene encodes CDR1 SGHNT and CDR2 YENEEA. The CDR3 loop spans 13 amino acids. Trimming removed 3 bases at V and 4 bases at J, with 9 bases between. The CDR3 here is CASSLEQGTEAFF. The DNA for the CDR3 is TGTGCCAGCAGCTTGGAACAGGGCACTGAAGCTTTCTTT.

The chain has TRBV19 and TRBJ2-1; 12 nucleotides align to TRBD2. The germline V gene encodes CDR1 LNHDA and CDR2 SQIVND (reference sequence). After removal of 1 base from V and 6 bases from J, the junction contained 7 bases not matched to a gene. This CDR3 region has 17 residues. CDR3 in amino acids: CASSIGLAGGVGNEQFF. In DNA form, the CDR3 reads TGTGCCAGTAGTATAGGGCTAGCGGGAGGGGTGGGCAATGAGCAGTTCTTC. Supplemented by reference TRBV19 and TRBJ2-1, the full variable domain reads DGGITQSPKYLFRKEGQNVTLSCEQNLNHDAMYWYRQDPGQGLRLIYYSQIVNDFQKGDIAEGYSVSREKKESFPLTVTSAQKNPTAFYLCASSIGLAGGVGNEQFFGPGTRLTVL.

J is TRBJ1-5 and V is TRBV10-2, with D perhaps TRBD1 (5 bases). V dropped 10 bases and J dropped 3 bases, with 16 bases sitting between them. The CDR3 has 14 residues. Germline assignment: CDR1 WSHSY and CDR2 SAAADI. The CDR3 DNA reads TGCGCCACCAAACCAGGGTGGGCCAATCAGCCCCAGCATTTT. Its translation is CATKPGWANQPQHF.

This clone was picked up one time. This rearrangement joins TRBV7-9 to TRBJ1-5; the match to TRBD1 covers 8 bases. Germline lookup yields CDR1 SEHNR and CDR2 FQNEAQ (reference sequence). There are 18 residues in the CDR3. With V trimmed by 3 bases and J by 0 bases, 10 bases remained unmatched. This chain's CDR3 is CASSLTGTGKYSNQPQHF. The CDR3 DNA is TGTGCCAGCAGCTTGACCGGGACAGGCAAATATAGCAATCAGCCCCAGCATTTT.

CDR3 DNA sequence: TGCAGCGTTGTTGGCACAGCGGGGAGCTCCTACAATGAGCAGTTCTTC. As protein: CSVVGTAGSSYNEQFF. This chain uses TRBV29-1 with TRBJ2-1; TRBD2 agrees at 7 bases. Germline-derived CDR1 and CDR2 are SQVTM and ANQGSEA. The V segment lost 4 bases and the J segment 0 bases; nucleotides outside the gene matches: 9. The length of the CDR3 is 16 residues.

V and J are TRBV10-1 and TRBJ2-1; 9 bases agree with TRBD2. Germline CDR1 and CDR2: WNHNN and SYGVQD (reference sequence). Trimming at V came to 5 bases and at J to 0 bases, leaving 5 bases not matched to a gene. The CDR3 runs to 16 residues. The CDR3 spells CASSQAGGSSYNEQFF. The CDR3 DNA is TGCGCCAGCAGTCAAGCGGGAGGCAGCTCCTACAATGAGCAGTTCTTC.

The genes are TRBV3-1 (or the pseudogene TRBV3-2) and TRBJ2-1, with 10 bases that match TRBD2. The germline V gene has CDR1 LGHDT and CDR2 YNNKEL (reference sequence). The CDR3 is 16 residues long. Trimming at V came to 1 base and at J to 10 bases, leaving 10 bases not matched to a gene. CDR3 loop: CASSQAGGLAAKEQFF. CDR3 in DNA: TGTGCCAGCAGCCAAGCCGGTGGACTAGCGGCAAAGGAGCAGTTCTTC.

The V call is TRBV28, the J call TRBJ1-2; perhaps TRBD1 as D (6 bases). The CDR3 length is 13 residues. The germline CDR1 and CDR2 sequences are MDHEN and SYDVKM. V shed 5 bases and J shed 4 bases, with 11 bases lying between them. The DNA of the CDR3 is TGTGCCAGCAGTCCCGGGACACCCTATGGCTACACCTTC. It yields the protein CASSPGTPYGYTF.